The 11 T cell receptor beta chains below were found in one sample sequenced in a study of blood T cell repertoires in COVID-19. Sequencing was performed with immunoSEQ multiplex PCR; in TCRdb, only in-frame clones are kept and a portion is missing. The repertoire holds about 190,000 clones, with less than 90% as singletons. Sequenced: peripheral blood. Receptors were obtained from a human donor in a cohort sampled during active COVID-19.

The chain has TRBV30 and TRBJ1-1; the D gene is possibly TRBD1 (6 bases). The CDR3 length is 13 residues. Germline-derived CDR1 and CDR2 are GTSNPN and SVGIG (reference sequence). Trimming stripped 4 bases from V and 0 bases from J, with 9 bases between. The CDR3 here is CAWNGQLNTEAFF. CDR3 in DNA: TGTGCCTGGAACGGACAGCTGAACACTGAAGCTTTCTTT.

The chain links TRBV18 to TRBJ2-7; TRBD1 is a possible D gene (5 bases). Trimming stripped 3 bases from V and 7 bases from J, with 13 bases between. The CDR3 has 13 residues. Germline V CDR1 and CDR2: KGHSH, LQKENI. CDR3 DNA: TGTGCCAGCTCACCCTCCAGGGCAGGGGAGCAGTACGTC. Its translation: CASSPSRAGEQYV.

This clone was found once. This chain uses TRBV3-1 (or the pseudogene TRBV3-2) with TRBJ2-7; 8 bases align to TRBD1. CDR1 is LGHDT and CDR2 is YNNKEL in the germline V gene (reference sequence). With V trimmed by 3 bases and J by 3 bases, 10 bases remained unmatched. This CDR3 is built from 16 residues. DNA for the CDR3: TGTGCCAGCAGCCAGGGATATTCAGGGGGCGTCTACGAGCAGTACGTC. This encodes CASSQGYSGGVYEQYV.

V and J are TRBV5-1 and TRBJ2-3; D is uncertain. Trimming shortened V by 0 bases and J by 6 bases, and 5 bases separated the two germline ends. The CDR3 consists of 12 residues. CDR1 SGHRS and CDR2 YFSETQ come from the germline V gene. CDR3 sequence (DNA): TGCGCCAGCAGCTTGGCCTTCGATACGCAGTATTTT. Protein product: CASSLAFDTQYF.

V and J are TRBV5-1 and TRBJ2-2, with D tentatively TRBD2 (6 bases). Germline CDR1 reads SGHRS; CDR2 reads YFSETQ. V lost 4 bases, J lost 2 bases, and 15 bases lay in between. The CDR3 loop spans 16 amino acids. CDR3 protein: CASSPETSRNTGELFF. The CDR3 bases are TGCGCCAGCAGCCCCGAGACTAGTCGAAACACCGGGGAGCTGTTTTTT.

This chain connects TRBV29-1 to TRBJ1-2, with D tentatively TRBD1 (5 bases). Germline assignment: CDR1 SQVTM and CDR2 ANQGSEA. The CDR3 has 13 residues. The V end lost 2 bases, the J end lost 0 bases, and 7 bases lay between the germline ends. The CDR3 protein is CSVERGTNYGYTF. CDR3 sequence (DNA): TGCAGCGTTGAACGGGGGACTAACTATGGCTACACCTTC.

This clone was counted once. The chain couples TRBV12-3 or TRBV12-4 to TRBJ1-1; no clear D. V was clipped by 2 bases and J by 7 bases, with 11 bases between them. There are 13 residues in the CDR3. CDR3 DNA sequence: TGTGCCAGCAGTTTAAGGGAGACCCGTGAAGCTTTCTTT. Amino acids: CASSLRETREAFF.

The V and J genes are TRBV11-2 and TRBJ2-5, with 9 bases matching TRBD2. The CDR3 covers 17 residues. The V gene end was trimmed by 3 bases and the J gene end by 2 bases; junction bases not matched to a gene: 10. Looked up from germline, CDR1 is SGHAT and CDR2 is FQNNGV. The CDR3 sequence: CASSFGLAGLVQETQYF. The CDR3 DNA reads as TGTGCCAGCAGCTTTGGGCTAGCGGGGTTAGTTCAAGAGACCCAGTACTTC. Together with reference TRBV11-2 and TRBJ2-5, the CDR3 gives the full variable domain: EAGVAQSPRYKIIEKRQSVAFWCNPISGHATLYWYQQILGQGPKLLIQFQNNGVVDDSQLPKDRFSAERLKGVDSTLKIQPAKLEDSAVYLCASSFGLAGLVQETQYFGPGTRLLVL.

The chain recombines TRBV28 with TRBJ1-2, with D perhaps TRBD1 (6 bases). V dropped 6 bases and J dropped 2 bases, with 10 bases sitting between them. Germline lookup yields CDR1 MDHEN and CDR2 SYDVKM. This CDR3 region has 13 residues. For the CDR3, the DNA is TGTGCCAGCAGGGCAGGGGCGAACTATGGCTACACCTTC. Its translation is CASRAGANYGYTF.

The chain joins TRBV6-5 to TRBJ1-1; no firm D call. This CDR3 has 14 amino acids. Germline V CDR1 and CDR2: MNHEY, SVGAGI. V was shortened by 2 bases and J by 1 base, with 8 bases between the two germline ends. CDR3 nucleotides: TGTGCCAGCAGTTACAGAGCGGAGAACACTGAAGCTTTCTTT. It is translated as CASSYRAENTEAFF.

The chain couples TRBV4-2 to TRBJ2-2; weak D call: TRBD2 (6 bases). Germline-derived CDR1 and CDR2 are LGHNA and YNFKEQ. V was shortened by 1 base and J by 7 bases, with 7 bases between the two germline ends. The CDR3 spans 13 residues. The CDR3 sequence: CASSQGGDGELFF. The CDR3 region has the DNA TGTGCCAGCAGCCAAGGCGGGGACGGGGAGCTGTTTTTT.